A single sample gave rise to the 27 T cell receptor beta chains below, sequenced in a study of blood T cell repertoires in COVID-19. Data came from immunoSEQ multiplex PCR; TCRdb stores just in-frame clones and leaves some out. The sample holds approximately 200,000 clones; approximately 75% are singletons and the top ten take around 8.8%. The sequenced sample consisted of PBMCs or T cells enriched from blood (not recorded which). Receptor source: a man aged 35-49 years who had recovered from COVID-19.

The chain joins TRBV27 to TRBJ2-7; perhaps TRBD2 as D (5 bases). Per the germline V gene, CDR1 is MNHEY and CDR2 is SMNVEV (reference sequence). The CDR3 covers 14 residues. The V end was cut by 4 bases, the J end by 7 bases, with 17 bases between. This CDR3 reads CASSSSVRGREQYF. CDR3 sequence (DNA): TGTGCCAGCAGTTCATCAGTTCGGGGTCGGGAGCAGTACTTC.

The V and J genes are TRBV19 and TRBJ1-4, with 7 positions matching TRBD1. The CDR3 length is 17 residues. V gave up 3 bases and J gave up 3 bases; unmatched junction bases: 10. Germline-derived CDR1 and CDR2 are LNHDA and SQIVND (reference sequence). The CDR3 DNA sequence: TGTGCCAGTAGTATCCCCAGAACCGGGACAGCTAATGAAAAACTGTTTTTT. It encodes CASSIPRTGTANEKLFF.

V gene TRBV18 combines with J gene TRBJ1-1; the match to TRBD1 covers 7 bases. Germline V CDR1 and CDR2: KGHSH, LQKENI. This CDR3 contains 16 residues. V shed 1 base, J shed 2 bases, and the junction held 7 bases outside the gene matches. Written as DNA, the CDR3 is TGTGCCAGCTCACCACTAGGAATAGGGGGCAACACTGAAGCTTTCTTT. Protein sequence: CASSPLGIGGNTEAFF.

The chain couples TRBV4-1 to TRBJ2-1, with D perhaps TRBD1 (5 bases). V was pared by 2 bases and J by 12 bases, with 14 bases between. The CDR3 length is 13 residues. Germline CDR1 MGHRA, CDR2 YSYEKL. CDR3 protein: CASSQSAGIGQFF. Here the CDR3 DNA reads TGCGCCAGCAGCCAATCTGCAGGGATTGGGCAGTTCTTC.

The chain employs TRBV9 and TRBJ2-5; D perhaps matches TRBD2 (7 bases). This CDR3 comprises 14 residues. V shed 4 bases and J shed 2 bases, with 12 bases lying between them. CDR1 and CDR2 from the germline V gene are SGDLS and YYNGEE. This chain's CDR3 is CASSPRGGQETQYF. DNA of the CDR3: TGTGCCAGCAGCCCGAGGGGGGGGCAAGAGACCCAGTACTTC.

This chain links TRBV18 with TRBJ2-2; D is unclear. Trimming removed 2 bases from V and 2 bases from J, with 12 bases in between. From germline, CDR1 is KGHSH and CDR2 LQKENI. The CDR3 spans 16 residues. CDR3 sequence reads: CASSPNPQANTGELFF. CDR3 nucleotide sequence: TGTGCCAGCTCACCAAACCCGCAGGCAAACACCGGGGAGCTGTTTTTT.

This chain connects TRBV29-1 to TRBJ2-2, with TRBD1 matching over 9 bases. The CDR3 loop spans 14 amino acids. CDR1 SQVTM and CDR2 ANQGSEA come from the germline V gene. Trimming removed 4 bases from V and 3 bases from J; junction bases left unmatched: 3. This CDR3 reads CSVGDRVDTGELFF. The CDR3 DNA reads TGCAGCGTTGGGGACAGGGTGGACACCGGGGAGCTGTTTTTT.

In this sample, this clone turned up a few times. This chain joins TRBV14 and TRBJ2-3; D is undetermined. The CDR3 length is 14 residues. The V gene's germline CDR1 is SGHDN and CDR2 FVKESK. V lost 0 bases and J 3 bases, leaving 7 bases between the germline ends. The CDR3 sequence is CASSQDRATDTQYF. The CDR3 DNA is TGTGCCAGCAGCCAAGACCGAGCGACAGATACGCAGTATTTT.

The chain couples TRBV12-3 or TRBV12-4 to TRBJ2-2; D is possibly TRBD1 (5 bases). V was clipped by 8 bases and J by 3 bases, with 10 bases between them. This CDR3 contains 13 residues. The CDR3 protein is CASSKGDTGELFF. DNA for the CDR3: TGTGCCAGCTCAAAAGGGGACACCGGGGAGCTGTTTTTT.

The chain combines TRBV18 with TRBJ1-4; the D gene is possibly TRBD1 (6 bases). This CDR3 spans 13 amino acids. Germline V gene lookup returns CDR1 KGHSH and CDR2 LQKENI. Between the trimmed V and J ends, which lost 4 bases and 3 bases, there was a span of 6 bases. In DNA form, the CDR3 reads TGTGCCAGCTCACGGACAGCTAATGAAAAACTGTTTTTT. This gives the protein CASSRTANEKLFF.

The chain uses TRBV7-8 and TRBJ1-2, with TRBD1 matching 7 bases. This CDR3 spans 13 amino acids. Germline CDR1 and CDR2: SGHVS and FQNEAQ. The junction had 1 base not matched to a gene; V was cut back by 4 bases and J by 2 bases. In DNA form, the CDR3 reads TGTGCCAGCAGCTCGGGACAGAACTATGGCTACACCTTC. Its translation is CASSSGQNYGYTF.

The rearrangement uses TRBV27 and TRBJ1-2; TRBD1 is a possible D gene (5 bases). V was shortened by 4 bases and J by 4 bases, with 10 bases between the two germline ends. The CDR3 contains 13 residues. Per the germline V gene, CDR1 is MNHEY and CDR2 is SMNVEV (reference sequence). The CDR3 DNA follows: TGTGCCAGCAGTTGGGGCATAAGCTATGGCTACACCTTC. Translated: CASSWGISYGYTF.

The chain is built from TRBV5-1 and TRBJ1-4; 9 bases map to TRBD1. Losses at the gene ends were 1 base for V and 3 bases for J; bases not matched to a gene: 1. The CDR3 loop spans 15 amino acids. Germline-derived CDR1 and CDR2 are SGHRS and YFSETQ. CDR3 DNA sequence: TGCGCCAGCAGCTTGACAGGGGGCTCTAATGAAAAACTGTTTTTT. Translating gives CASSLTGGSNEKLFF.

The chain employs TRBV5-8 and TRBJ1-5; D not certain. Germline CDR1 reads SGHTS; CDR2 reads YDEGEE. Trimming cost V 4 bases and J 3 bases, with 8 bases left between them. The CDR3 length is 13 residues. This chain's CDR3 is CASSRGVNQPQHF. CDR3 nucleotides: TGTGCCAGCAGCCGCGGGGTCAATCAGCCCCAGCATTTT.

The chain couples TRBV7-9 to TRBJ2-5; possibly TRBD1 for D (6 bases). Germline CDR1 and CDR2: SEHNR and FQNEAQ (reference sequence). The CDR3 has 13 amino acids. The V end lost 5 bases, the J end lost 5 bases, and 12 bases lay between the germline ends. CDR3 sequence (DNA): TGTGCCAGCAGCGCGGGTAGGGGGGAGACCCAGTACTTC. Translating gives CASSAGRGETQYF.

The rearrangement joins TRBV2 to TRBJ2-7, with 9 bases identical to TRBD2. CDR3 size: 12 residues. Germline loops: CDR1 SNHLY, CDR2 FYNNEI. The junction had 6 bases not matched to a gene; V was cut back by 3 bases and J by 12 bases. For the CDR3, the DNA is TGTGCCAGCAGTGAGGGACTAGCCCGTTGGTACTTC. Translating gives CASSEGLARWYF.

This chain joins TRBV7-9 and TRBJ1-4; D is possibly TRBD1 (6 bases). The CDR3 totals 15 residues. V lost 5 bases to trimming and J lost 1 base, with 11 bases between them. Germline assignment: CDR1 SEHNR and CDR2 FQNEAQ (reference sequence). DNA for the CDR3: TGTGCCAGCAGCATCGTACAGGGAACTAATGAAAAACTGTTTTTT. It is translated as CASSIVQGTNEKLFF.

The CDR3 nucleotides read TGTGCCAGCAGTTTTAACTACGAGCAGTACTTC. It encodes CASSFNYEQYF. The genes are TRBV12-3 or TRBV12-4 and TRBJ2-7; the D is unclear. The CDR3 loop spans 11 amino acids. V dropped 3 bases and J dropped 3 bases, with 3 bases sitting between them.

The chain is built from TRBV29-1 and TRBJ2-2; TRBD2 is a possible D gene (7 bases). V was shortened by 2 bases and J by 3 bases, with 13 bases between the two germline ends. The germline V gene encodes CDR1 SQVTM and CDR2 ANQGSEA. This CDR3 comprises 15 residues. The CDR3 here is CSVESAGAYTGELFF. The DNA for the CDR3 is TGCAGCGTTGAATCCGCGGGGGCCTACACCGGGGAGCTGTTTTTT.

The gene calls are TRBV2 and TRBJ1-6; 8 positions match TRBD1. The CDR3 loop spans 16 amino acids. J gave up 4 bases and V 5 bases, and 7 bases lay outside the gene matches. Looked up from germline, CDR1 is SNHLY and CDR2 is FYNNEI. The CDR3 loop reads CASSWTGPGYNSPLHF. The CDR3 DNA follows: TGTGCCAGCAGTTGGACAGGGCCGGGATATAATTCACCCCTCCACTTT.

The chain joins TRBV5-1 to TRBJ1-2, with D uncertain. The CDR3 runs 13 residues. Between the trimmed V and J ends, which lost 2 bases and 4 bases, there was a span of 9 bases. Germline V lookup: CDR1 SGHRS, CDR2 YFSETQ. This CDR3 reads CASSLTEGYGYTF. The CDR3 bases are TGCGCCAGCAGCTTAACGGAGGGCTATGGCTACACCTTC.

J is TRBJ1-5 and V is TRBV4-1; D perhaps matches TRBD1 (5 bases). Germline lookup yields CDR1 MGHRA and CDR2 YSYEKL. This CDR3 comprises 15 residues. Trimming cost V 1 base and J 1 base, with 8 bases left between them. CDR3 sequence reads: CASSQGAGSNQPQHF. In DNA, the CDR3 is TGCGCCAGCAGCCAAGGAGCAGGGAGCAATCAGCCCCAGCATTTT.

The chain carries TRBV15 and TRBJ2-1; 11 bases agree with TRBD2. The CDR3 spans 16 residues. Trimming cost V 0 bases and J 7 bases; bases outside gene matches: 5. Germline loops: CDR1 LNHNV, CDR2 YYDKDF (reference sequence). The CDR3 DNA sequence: TGTGCCACCAGCAGAGAAATAGCGGGAGGGGGAAATGAGCAGTTCTTC. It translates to CATSREIAGGGNEQFF.

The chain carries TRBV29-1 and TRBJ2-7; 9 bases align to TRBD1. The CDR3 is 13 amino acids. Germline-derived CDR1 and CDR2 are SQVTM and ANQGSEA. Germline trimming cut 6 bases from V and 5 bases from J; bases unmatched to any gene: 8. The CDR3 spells CSVYRDRAHEQYF. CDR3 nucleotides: TGCAGCGTCTACCGGGACAGGGCACACGAGCAGTACTTC.

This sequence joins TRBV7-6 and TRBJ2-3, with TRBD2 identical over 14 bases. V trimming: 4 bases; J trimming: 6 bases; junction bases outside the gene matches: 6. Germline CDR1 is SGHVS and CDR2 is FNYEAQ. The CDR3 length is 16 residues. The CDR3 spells CASSSRTSGGRDTQYF. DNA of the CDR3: TGTGCCAGCAGCTCTCGGACTAGCGGGGGGCGGGATACGCAGTATTTT.

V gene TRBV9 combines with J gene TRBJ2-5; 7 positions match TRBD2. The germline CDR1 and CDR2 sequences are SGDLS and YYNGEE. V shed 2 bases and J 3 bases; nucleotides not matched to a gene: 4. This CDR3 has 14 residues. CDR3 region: CASSVFGTKETQYF. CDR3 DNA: TGTGCCAGCAGCGTCTTCGGGACTAAAGAGACCCAGTACTTC.

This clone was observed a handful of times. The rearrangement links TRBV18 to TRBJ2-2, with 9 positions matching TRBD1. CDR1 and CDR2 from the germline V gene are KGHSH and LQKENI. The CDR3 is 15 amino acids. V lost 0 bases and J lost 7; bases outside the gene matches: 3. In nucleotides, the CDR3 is TGTGCCAGCTCACCACCGGGACAGGGCGGCGGGGAGCTGTTTTTT. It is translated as CASSPPGQGGGELFF.